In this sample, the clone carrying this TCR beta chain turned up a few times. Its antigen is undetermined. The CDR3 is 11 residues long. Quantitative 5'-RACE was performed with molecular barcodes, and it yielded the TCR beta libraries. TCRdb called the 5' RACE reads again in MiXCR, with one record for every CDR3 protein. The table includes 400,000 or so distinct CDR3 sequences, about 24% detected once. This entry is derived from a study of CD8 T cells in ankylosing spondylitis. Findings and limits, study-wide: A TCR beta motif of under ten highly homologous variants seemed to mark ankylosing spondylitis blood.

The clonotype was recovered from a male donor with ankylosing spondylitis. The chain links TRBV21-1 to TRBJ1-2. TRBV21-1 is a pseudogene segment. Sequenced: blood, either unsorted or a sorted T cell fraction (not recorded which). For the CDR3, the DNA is TGTGCCAGCAGCAAAGAGGATGGCTACACCTTC. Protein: CASSKEDGYTF.